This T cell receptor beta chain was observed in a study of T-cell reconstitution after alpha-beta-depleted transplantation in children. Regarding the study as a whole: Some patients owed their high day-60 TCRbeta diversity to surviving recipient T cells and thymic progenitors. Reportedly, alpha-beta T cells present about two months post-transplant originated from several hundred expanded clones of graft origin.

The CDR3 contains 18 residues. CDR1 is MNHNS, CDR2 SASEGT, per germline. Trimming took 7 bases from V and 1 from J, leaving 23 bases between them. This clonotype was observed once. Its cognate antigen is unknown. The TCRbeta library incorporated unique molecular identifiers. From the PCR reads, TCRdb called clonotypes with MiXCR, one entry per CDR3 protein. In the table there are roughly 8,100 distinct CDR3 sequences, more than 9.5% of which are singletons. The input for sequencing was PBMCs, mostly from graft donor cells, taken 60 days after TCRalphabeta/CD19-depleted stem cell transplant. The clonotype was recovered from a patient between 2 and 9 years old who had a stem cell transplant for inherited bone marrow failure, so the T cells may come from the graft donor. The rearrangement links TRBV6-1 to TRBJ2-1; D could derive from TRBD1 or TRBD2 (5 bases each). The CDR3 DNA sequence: TGTGCCAGCACCCCGAGGGCGGCAGGGAAGAGATCCTACAATGAGCAGTTCTTC. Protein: CASTPRAAGKRSYNEQFF.